This TCR beta chain comes out of a study of early T cells in non-severe SARS-CoV-2 infection. On the study more broadly: Unsorted whole-blood RNA was sequenced in bulk, leaving chains unpaired. Study-level results: Matching against VDJdb likely underestimated virus-specific expansions, favoring anti-spike CD8.

This clonotype has a count of ten or more. Its antigen is currently unknown. Individual cDNA molecules received unique molecular identifiers. TCRdb independently ran MiXCR on the 5' RACE reads; one entry per CDR3 protein. This sample carries 55,000 or so distinct CDR3 sequences, 6% to 7% of them seen once, and the ten largest clones take about 3.9%. Sequences were obtained from whole blood. The sequence was collected from an adult who was a healthcare worker with PCR-confirmed SARS-CoV-2 infection or an uninfected control (not recorded which).

The CDR3 DNA sequence: TGTGCCAGTAGGGCACCCCTAGCGGGGGGCGGGCAGTTCTTC. Amino acids: CASRAPLAGGGQFF. This chain connects TRBV11-2 to TRBJ2-1, with TRBD2 matching over 11 bases. V lost 9 bases to trimming and J lost 12 bases; unmatched junction nucleotides: 13. The CDR3 runs to 14 residues. Germline V lookup: CDR1 SGHAT, CDR2 FQNNGV.